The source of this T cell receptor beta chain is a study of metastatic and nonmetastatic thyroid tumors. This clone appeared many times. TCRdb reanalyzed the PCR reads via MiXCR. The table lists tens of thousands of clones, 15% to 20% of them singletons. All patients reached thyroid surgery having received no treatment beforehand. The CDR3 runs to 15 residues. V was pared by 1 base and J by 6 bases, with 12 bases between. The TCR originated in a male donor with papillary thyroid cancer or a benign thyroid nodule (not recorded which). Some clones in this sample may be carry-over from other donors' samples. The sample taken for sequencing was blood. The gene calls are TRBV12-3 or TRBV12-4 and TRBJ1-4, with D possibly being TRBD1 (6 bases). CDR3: CASSLGQGHDEKLFF. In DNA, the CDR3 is TGTGCCAGCAGTTTAGGTCAGGGACATGATGAAAAACTGTTTTTT.